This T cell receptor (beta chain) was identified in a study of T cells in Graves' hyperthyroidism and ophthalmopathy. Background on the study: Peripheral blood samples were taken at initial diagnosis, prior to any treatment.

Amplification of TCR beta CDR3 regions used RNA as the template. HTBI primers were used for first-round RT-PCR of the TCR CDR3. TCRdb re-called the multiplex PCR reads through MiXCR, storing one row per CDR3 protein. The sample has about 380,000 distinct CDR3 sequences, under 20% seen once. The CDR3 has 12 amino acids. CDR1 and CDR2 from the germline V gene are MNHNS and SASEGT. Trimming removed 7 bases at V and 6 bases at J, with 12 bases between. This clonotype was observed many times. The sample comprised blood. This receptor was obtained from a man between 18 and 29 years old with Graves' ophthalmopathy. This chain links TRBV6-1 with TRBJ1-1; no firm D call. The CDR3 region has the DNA TGTGCCAGCACCGGGGATGGCGCTGAAGCTTTCTTT. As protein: CASTGDGAEAFF.